This entry lists 27 T cell receptor beta chains sequenced from one sample in a study of blood T cell repertoires in COVID-19. Sequencing was performed with immunoSEQ multiplex PCR; in TCRdb, only in-frame clones are kept and a portion is missing. The sample consists of about 80,000 clones, approximately 80% of them appearing once. Sequenced sample: peripheral blood. Every receptor here comes from a woman aged 70-85 years with acute or convalescent COVID-19.

This rearrangement joins TRBV27 to TRBJ2-7; D may be TRBD2 (6 bases). This CDR3 is built from 15 residues. Germline CDR1 is MNHEY and CDR2 is SMNVEV (reference sequence). V gave up 6 bases and J gave up 2 bases, with 17 bases separating them. For the CDR3, the DNA is TGTGCCAGCAGAATGGAGGGAGCGTCCCCCTACGAGCAGTACTTC. Protein sequence: CASRMEGASPYEQYF.

The chain is built from TRBV3-1 (or the pseudogene TRBV3-2) and TRBJ2-7; 8 nucleotides agree with TRBD1. This CDR3 has 15 residues. CDR1 LGHDT and CDR2 YNNKEL come from the germline V gene (reference sequence). Germline trimming cut 1 base from V and 2 bases from J; bases unmatched to any gene: 4. The CDR3, as DNA: TGTGCCAGCAGCCAAGGGACAGGGTCTCCCTACGAGCAGTACTTC. Protein: CASSQGTGSPYEQYF.

The chain couples TRBV3-1 (or the pseudogene TRBV3-2) to TRBJ1-6; D gene ambiguous. Germline CDR1 reads LGHDT; CDR2 reads YNNKEL (reference sequence). V lost 3 bases, J lost 6 bases, and 12 bases lay in between. This CDR3 spans 15 amino acids. The CDR3 nucleotides are TGTGCCAGCAGCCACGCCCTGCGCGGTAATTCACCCCTCCACTTT. It yields the protein CASSHALRGNSPLHF.

V gene TRBV2 combines with J gene TRBJ1-2; 8 bases are a match to TRBD1. Germline CDR1 reads SNHLY; CDR2 reads FYNNEI. V shed 4 bases and J 7 bases; nucleotides not matched to a gene: 8. The CDR3 totals 14 residues. The CDR3 coding sequence is TGTGCCAGCAGTGGGGACAGGTTTCCCTCTGGCTACACCTTC. Encoded protein: CASSGDRFPSGYTF.

This chain links TRBV7-3 with TRBJ2-2; possible D gene TRBD1, 6 bases. CDR3 length: 16 residues. CDR1 and CDR2 from the germline V gene are SGHTA and FQGTGA. The germline V and J ends were trimmed by 1 base and 6 bases, with 15 bases remaining between them. CDR3 sequence reads: CASSLRGRGSAGELFF. The CDR3 region has the DNA TGTGCCAGCAGCTTAAGAGGCAGGGGATCGGCCGGGGAGCTGTTTTTT.

The rearrangement links TRBV19 to TRBJ2-1; the match to TRBD1 covers 7 bases. The ends lost 3 bases at V and 4 bases at J; junction bases unmatched: 3. Germline lookup yields CDR1 LNHDA and CDR2 SQIVND (reference sequence). This CDR3 contains 14 residues. The CDR3 region has the DNA TGTGCCAGTAGTATGATGACAGGGTACAATGAGCAGTTCTTC. Amino acid sequence: CASSMMTGYNEQFF.

V usage is TRBV20-1 and J usage is TRBJ2-5; TRBD1 might be the D (6 bases). There are 11 residues in the CDR3. The V gene's germline CDR1 is DFQATT and CDR2 SNEGSKA (reference sequence). The CDR3 is CMGQDQETQYF. The CDR3 DNA follows: TGCATGGGACAAGACCAAGAGACCCAGTACTTC.

CDR3 coding DNA: TGTGCCTGGAGTGGGGAGTCACCCCTCCACTTT. Amino acid sequence: CAWSGESPLHF. The rearrangement links TRBV30 to TRBJ1-6; D unclear. The V end was cut by 1 base, the J end by 10 bases, with 5 bases between. Looked up from germline, CDR1 is GTSNPN and CDR2 is SVGIG (reference sequence). The CDR3 has 11 residues.

The rearrangement uses TRBV7-8 and TRBJ1-1, with 9 positions matching TRBD1. Germline CDR1 is SGHVS and CDR2 is FQNEAQ. The CDR3 is 15 residues long. V lost 0 bases and J lost 1; bases outside the gene matches: 0. This chain's CDR3 is CASSLATGGNTEAFF. CDR3 nucleotide sequence: TGTGCCAGCAGCTTAGCGACAGGGGGGAACACTGAAGCTTTCTTT. Looking up the rest from reference TRBV7-8 and TRBJ1-1 gives the full variable domain: GAGVSQSPRYKVAKRGQDVALRCDPISGHVSLFWYQQALGQGPEFLTYFQNEAQLDKSGLPSDRFFAERPEGSVSTLKIQRTQQEDSAVYLCASSLATGGNTEAFFGQGTRLTVV.

In this sample, this clone turned up once. V and J are TRBV19 and TRBJ2-7; 7 nucleotides match TRBD1. Germline values: CDR1 LNHDA, CDR2 SQIVND (reference sequence). The CDR3 spans 14 residues. The V gene end was trimmed by 5 bases and the J gene end by 3 bases; junction bases not matched to a gene: 7. The CDR3 region is CASSPRDSLYEQYF. CDR3 nucleotide sequence: TGTGCCAGTAGTCCCCGGGACAGCCTCTACGAGCAGTACTTC.

The chain has TRBV7-7 and TRBJ2-1, with D tentatively TRBD2 (5 bases). The germline V gene encodes CDR1 SSHAT and CDR2 FNYEAQ (reference sequence). This CDR3 is 13 amino acids long. With 5 bases removed from V and 8 bases from J, the gap between germline ends came to 13 bases. The CDR3 DNA follows: TGTGCCAGCAGCCGCGACCTAGCATATGAGCAGTTCTTC. Translating gives CASSRDLAYEQFF. Full variable domain (missing parts from reference TRBV7-7 and TRBJ2-1): GAGVSQSPRYKVTKRGQDVTLRCDPISSHATLYWYQQALGQGPEFLTYFNYEAQPDKSGLPSDRFSAERPEGSISTLTIQRTEQRDSAMYRCASSRDLAYEQFFGPGTRLTVL.

J is TRBJ1-5 and V is TRBV19; TRBD1 matches at 8 bases. The V gene's germline CDR1 is LNHDA and CDR2 SQIVND (reference sequence). The CDR3 is made up of 12 amino acids. The V gene end was trimmed by 2 bases and the J gene end by 11 bases; junction bases not matched to a gene: 2. The CDR3 region has the DNA TGTGCCAGTAGTATAACAGGGGGGGCCCAGCATTTT. Translated: CASSITGGAQHF.

This clone appeared once. This rearrangement joins TRBV29-1 to TRBJ2-1; unclear D gene. CDR3 length equals 11 residues. Germline V gene sequence: CDR1 SQVTM, CDR2 ANQGSEA. Trimming stripped 6 bases from V and 4 bases from J, with 7 bases between. The CDR3 coding sequence is TGCAGCGTCGACAAATACAATGAGCAGTTCTTC. It encodes CSVDKYNEQFF.

The V and J genes are TRBV3-1 (or the pseudogene TRBV3-2) and TRBJ1-1, with D unclear. Trimming cost V 6 bases and J 6 bases, with 14 bases left between them. CDR3 size: 13 residues. Germline values: CDR1 LGHDT, CDR2 YNNKEL (reference sequence). Written as DNA, the CDR3 is TGTGCCAGCAGGTCCGGGGTAATCGCTGAAGCTTTCTTT. Translating gives CASRSGVIAEAFF.

This clone came up a few times. The chain carries TRBV5-6 and TRBJ1-5; TRBD1 might be the D (6 bases). V lost 4 bases and J 7 bases, leaving 18 bases between the germline ends. From germline, CDR1 is SGHDT and CDR2 YYEEEE. This CDR3 is built from 15 residues. The CDR3 DNA sequence: TGTGCCAGCAGCGCACAGGGAAGAACGGGGCAGCCCCAGCATTTT. Protein sequence: CASSAQGRTGQPQHF.

V usage is TRBV27 and J usage is TRBJ2-7; 8 positions agree with TRBD1. Germline assignment: CDR1 MNHEY and CDR2 SMNVEV (reference sequence). J gave up 3 bases and V 1 base, and 5 bases lay outside the gene matches. The CDR3 sequence is 15 residues long. This CDR3 reads CASSLYQGAGYEQYF. The CDR3 bases are TGTGCCAGCAGTTTATACCAGGGGGCTGGCTACGAGCAGTACTTC.

This clone appeared a single time. This rearrangement joins TRBV24-1 to TRBJ2-3, with D uncertain. The V end was cut by 3 bases, the J end by 0 bases, with 3 bases between. The CDR3 contains 13 residues. The germline V gene encodes CDR1 KGHDR and CDR2 SFDVKD. CDR3 coding DNA: TGTGCCACCAGTGATACTAGCACAGATACGCAGTATTTT. Its translation: CATSDTSTDTQYF.

The V gene is TRBV19, the J gene TRBJ2-3; 8 positions match TRBD2. The CDR3 consists of 15 residues. V lost 5 bases, J lost 2 bases, and 6 bases stayed unmatched. Germline V CDR1 and CDR2: LNHDA, SQIVND (reference sequence). This CDR3 is CASSYGRASTDTQYF. The CDR3 nucleotides are TGTGCCAGTAGTTACGGGAGGGCCTCCACAGATACGCAGTATTTT.

The chain combines TRBV7-2 with TRBJ2-7; 16 bases are shared with TRBD2. CDR3 length: 18 residues. V lost 5 bases and J lost 1; bases outside the gene matches: 8. The germline V gene encodes CDR1 SGHTA and CDR2 FQGNSA. CDR3 residues: CASSPPGLAGGGSYEQYF. The CDR3 nucleotides read TGTGCCAGCAGCCCTCCGGGACTAGCGGGAGGGGGTTCCTACGAGCAGTACTTC.

The rearrangement links TRBV9 to TRBJ2-1, with TRBD2 matching over 10 bases. The length of the CDR3 is 16 residues. CDR1 SGDLS and CDR2 YYNGEE come from the germline V gene. V gave up 3 bases and J gave up 6 bases; unmatched junction bases: 9. The CDR3 region is CASSALLAGSANEQFF. For the CDR3, the DNA is TGTGCCAGCAGCGCATTACTAGCGGGATCGGCCAATGAGCAGTTCTTC.

This clone was counted only a few times. The rearrangement joins TRBV3-1 (or the pseudogene TRBV3-2) to TRBJ2-7; 8 nucleotides match TRBD2. The CDR3 length is 16 residues. CDR1 and CDR2 (germline): LGHDT, YNNKEL (reference sequence). V gave up 0 bases and J gave up 9 bases; unmatched junction bases: 13. The CDR3 DNA reads TGTGCCAGCAGCCAAGATCGGCCGGGAGGGCCTACGAGGCAGTACTTC. Amino acid sequence: CASSQDRPGGPTRQYF.

The chain carries TRBV5-8 and TRBJ2-1; TRBD1 is a possible D gene (6 bases). The CDR3 runs to 16 residues. Germline CDR1 and CDR2: SGHTS and YDEGEE. V lost 0 bases and J 4 bases, leaving 14 bases between the germline ends. CDR3 amino acids: CASSLGDNTPYNEQFF. The CDR3 DNA follows: TGTGCCAGCAGCTTGGGGGACAACACCCCGTACAATGAGCAGTTCTTC.

This chain connects TRBV19 to TRBJ1-5; D gene unclear. The CDR3 spans 13 residues. The germline V and J ends were trimmed by 6 bases and 5 bases, with 11 bases remaining between them. The V gene's germline CDR1 is LNHDA and CDR2 SQIVND (reference sequence). The CDR3 DNA follows: TGTGCCAGTAGAGAACAGATTCATCAGCCCCAGCATTTT. It specifies CASREQIHQPQHF.

This chain uses TRBV11-2 with TRBJ1-4; 9 bases align to TRBD1. From germline, CDR1 is SGHAT and CDR2 FQNNGV. This CDR3 has 16 amino acids. The junction had 13 bases not matched to a gene; V was cut back by 4 bases and J by 10 bases. The CDR3 nucleotides are TGTGCCAGCAGCTACGGCCCCATGGGACAGGGCGGAAAACTGTTTTTT. Protein product: CASSYGPMGQGGKLFF.

This chain joins TRBV3-1 (or the pseudogene TRBV3-2) and TRBJ2-3, with unresolved D. Germline V gene sequence: CDR1 LGHDT, CDR2 YNNKEL (reference sequence). Trimming left V 2 bases short and J 2 bases short, with 11 bases between. The CDR3 has 15 amino acids. CDR3 amino acids: CASSQNARPTDTQYF. The DNA for the CDR3 is TGTGCCAGCAGCCAAAATGCCAGGCCCACAGATACGCAGTATTTT.

This clone was seen a single time. CDR3 sequence reads: CASSLVGLITGELFF. The CDR3 coding sequence is TGTGCCAGCAGCTTGGTTGGTCTAATCACCGGGGAGCTGTTTTTT. The V gene is TRBV5-6, the J gene TRBJ2-2; no reliable D call. Trimming cost V 0 bases and J 4 bases, with 10 bases left between them. CDR3 length equals 15 residues. Germline-derived CDR1 and CDR2 are SGHDT and YYEEEE.

The chain employs TRBV2 and TRBJ2-1; TRBD2 agrees at 9 bases. From germline, CDR1 is SNHLY and CDR2 FYNNEI. This CDR3 contains 17 residues. Germline trimming cut 4 bases from V and 0 bases from J; bases unmatched to any gene: 7. CDR3 sequence: CASSVLNSGSSYNEQFF. The CDR3 bases are TGTGCCAGCAGTGTGTTGAATAGCGGGAGCTCCTACAATGAGCAGTTCTTC.